This T cell receptor (beta chain) comes out of a study of T cell responses to AZD1222 COVID-19 vaccine. Study results and caveats: Across spike, vaccine-associated CD4 TCRs were found, dominant at 160-218 and 743-854.

The CDR3 runs 12 residues. The germline CDR1 and CDR2 sequences are MDHEN and SYDVKM. The V gene lost 5 bases and the J gene lost 6 bases, with 8 bases spanning the gap. Assay: immunoSEQ multiplex PCR; the TCRdb copy retains only in-frame clones and omits some. This table has approximately 91,000 clones, 75% to 95% appearing once. Details on this clone: Its matching antigen is unknown.

The sequence was obtained from an adult who received the AZD1222 COVID-19 vaccine. The chain joins TRBV28 to TRBJ1-5; D possibly corresponds to TRBD1 (5 bases). The sample here was peripheral blood, taken 28 days after the second AZD1222 dose. The CDR3 spells CASSHGAQPQHF. CDR3 bases: TGTGCCAGCAGTCATGGGGCTCAGCCCCAGCATTTT.